A selection of T cell receptor beta chains follows, all from one sample in a study of cytomegalovirus exposure and HLA in healthy donors. Produced via immunoSEQ multiplex PCR; TCRdb's table is partial and in-frame only. The sample lists about 130,000 clones, 80% occurring once. The sequenced sample was PBMCs. The source of these receptors is a man aged 25-40 years in good health and CMV-seronegative. Both conserved end residues are trimmed from each CDR3. Size tells how often a clone was seen (once, few, many) or the class of an expanded clone, and some rows leave it out.

>.|TRBV29-1
SVEVLNRLRDQY
>.|TRBV9
ASSARDRGRNEQF
>.|TRBV6-4
ASSSTGGAYNEQF
>.|TRBV6-4
ASRGTYGYT
>.|TRBV27
ASRGLSQEQPQH
>.|TRBV19
ASSPAGAGETQY
>.|TRBV18
ASSPNMLDEQY
>.|TRBV6-5
ASSQRHEQF
>.|TRBV4-1
ASSQDLTLARTQY
>.|TRBV28
ASSPPARDGGEKLF
>.|TRBV11-2
ASSLDFGNQPQH
>.|TRBV19
ASSLWGQGGQPQH
>.|TRBV5-6
ASSRRQSSGNTIY
>.|TRBV5-6
ASSWLAGVGEQF
>.|TRBV7-9
ASSFTAGGPETQY
>.|TRBV27
ASSLSGRGNYGYT
>.|TRBV6-5
ASSEIGDGYT
>.|TRBV4-3
ASSQAPRGSVPDQPQH
>.|TRBV25-1
ASRLAGGSYEQY
>few|TRBV4-1
ASSQVEGVTEAF
>.|TRBV5-1
ASSLGGQETQY
>.|TRBV12-5
ATGTNYGYT
>.|TRBV5-1
ASSWGWRGNEQY
>.|TRBV10-1
ASSTGTSGAYEQY
>once|TRBV7-9
ASTPLPSTNTGELF
>.|TRBV28
ASSSMGQGNYEQY
>.|TRBV7-8
ASSSTDYMSSYEQY
>.|TRBV15
ATSRDKQGSTEAF
>.|TRBV5-8
ASRLAGTDTQY
>.|TRBV10-3
AISDPGLAVEQF
>.|TRBV28
ASSLLYNEQF
>.|TRBV11-2
ASSSNWGGTEAF
>.|TRBV30
AWSRSEGQPQH
>.|TRBV9
ASRRETDTQY
>.|TRBV2
ASRGRGYGEKLF
>.|TRBV30
AWRAPGKGYSEAF
>.|TRBV27
ASSFSGGGVRAF
>.|TRBV4-2
ASSRLAGGYEQY
>.|TRBV19
ASSMIAGRETQY
>.|TRBV28
ASSLGQGRGYT